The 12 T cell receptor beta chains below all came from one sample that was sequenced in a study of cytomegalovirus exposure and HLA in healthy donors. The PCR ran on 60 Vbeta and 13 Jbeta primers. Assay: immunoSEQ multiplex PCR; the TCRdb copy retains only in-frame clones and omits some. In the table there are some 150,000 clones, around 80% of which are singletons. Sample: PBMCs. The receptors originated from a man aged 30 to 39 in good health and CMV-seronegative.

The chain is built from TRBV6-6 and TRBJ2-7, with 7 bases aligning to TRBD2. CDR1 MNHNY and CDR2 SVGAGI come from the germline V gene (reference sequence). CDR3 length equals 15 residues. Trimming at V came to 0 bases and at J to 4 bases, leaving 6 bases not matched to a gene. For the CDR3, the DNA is TGTGCCAGCAGTTACTCGGCGAGCGGGAATTACGAGCAGTACTTC. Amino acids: CASSYSASGNYEQYF.

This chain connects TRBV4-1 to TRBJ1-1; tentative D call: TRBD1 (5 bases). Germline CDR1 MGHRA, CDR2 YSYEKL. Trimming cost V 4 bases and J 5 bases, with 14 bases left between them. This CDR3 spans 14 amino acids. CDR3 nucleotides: TGCGCCAGCAGCCCCGGCGGGGCCCCAACTGAAGCTTTCTTT. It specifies CASSPGGAPTEAFF.

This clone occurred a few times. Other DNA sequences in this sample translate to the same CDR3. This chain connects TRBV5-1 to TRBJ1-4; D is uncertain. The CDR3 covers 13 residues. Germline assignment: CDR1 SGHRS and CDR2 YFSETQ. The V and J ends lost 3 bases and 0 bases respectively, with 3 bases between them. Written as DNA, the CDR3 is TGCGCCAGCAGCTCCACAACTAATGAAAAACTGTTTTTT. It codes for CASSSTTNEKLFF.

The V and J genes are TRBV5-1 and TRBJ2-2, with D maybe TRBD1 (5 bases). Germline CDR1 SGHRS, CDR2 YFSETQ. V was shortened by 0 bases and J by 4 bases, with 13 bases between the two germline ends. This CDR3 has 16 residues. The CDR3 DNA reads TGCGCCAGCAGCTTGGAGGTTTCGACAGCCACCGGGGAGCTGTTTTTT. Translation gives CASSLEVSTATGELFF.

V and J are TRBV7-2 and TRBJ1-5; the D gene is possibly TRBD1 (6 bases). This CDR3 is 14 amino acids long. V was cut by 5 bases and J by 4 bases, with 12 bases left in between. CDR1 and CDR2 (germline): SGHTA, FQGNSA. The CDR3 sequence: CASSTDRTNQPQHF. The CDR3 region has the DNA TGTGCCAGCAGCACAGACAGGACGAATCAGCCCCAGCATTTT.

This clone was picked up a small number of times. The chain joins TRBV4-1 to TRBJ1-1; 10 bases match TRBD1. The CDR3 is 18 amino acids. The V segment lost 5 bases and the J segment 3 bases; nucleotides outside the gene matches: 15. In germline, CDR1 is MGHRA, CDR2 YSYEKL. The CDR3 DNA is TGCGCCAGCAGCAATCGAGGGGGGCGTGGGACAGGGGACACTGAAGCTTTCTTT. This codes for CASSNRGGRGTGDTEAFF.

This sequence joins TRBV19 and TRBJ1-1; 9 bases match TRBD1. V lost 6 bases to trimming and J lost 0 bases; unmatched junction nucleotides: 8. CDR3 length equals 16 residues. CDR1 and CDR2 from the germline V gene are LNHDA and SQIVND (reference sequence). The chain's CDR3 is CASSTGGGRMNTEAFF. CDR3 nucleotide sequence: TGTGCCAGTAGCACAGGGGGCGGAAGGATGAACACTGAAGCTTTCTTT.

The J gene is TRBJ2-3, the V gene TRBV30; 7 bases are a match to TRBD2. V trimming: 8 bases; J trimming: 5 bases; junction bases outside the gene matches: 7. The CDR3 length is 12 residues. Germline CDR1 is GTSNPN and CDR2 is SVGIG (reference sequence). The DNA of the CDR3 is TGTGCCGGTGGACTAGTTTTAGATACGCAGTATTTT. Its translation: CAGGLVLDTQYF.

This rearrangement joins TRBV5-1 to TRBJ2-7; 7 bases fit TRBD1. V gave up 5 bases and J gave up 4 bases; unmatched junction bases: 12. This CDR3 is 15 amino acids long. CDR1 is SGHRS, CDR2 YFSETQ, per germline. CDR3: CASSLSDRTTYEQYF. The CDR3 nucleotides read TGCGCCAGCAGTCTTTCGGACAGGACCACTTACGAGCAGTACTTC.

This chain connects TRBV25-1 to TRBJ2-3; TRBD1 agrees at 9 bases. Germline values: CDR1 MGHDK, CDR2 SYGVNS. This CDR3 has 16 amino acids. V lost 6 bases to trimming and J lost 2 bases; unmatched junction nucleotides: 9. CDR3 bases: TGTGCCAGCAGCGAAACCGGGACAGGGAACACAGATACGCAGTATTTT. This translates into CASSETGTGNTDTQYF. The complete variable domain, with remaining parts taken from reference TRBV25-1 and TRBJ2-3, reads EADIYQTPRYLVIGTGKKITLECSQTMGHDKMYWYQQDPGMELHLIHYSYGVNSTEKGDLSSESTVSRIRTEHFPLTLESARPSHTSQYLCASSETGTGNTDTQYFGPGTRLTVL.

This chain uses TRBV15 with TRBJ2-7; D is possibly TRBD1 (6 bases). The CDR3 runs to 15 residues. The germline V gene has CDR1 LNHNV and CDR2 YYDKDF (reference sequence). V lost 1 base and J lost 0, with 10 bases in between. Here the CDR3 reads CATSRGGHTSYEQYF. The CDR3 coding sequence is TGTGCCACCAGCAGAGGGGGACACACCTCCTACGAGCAGTACTTC.

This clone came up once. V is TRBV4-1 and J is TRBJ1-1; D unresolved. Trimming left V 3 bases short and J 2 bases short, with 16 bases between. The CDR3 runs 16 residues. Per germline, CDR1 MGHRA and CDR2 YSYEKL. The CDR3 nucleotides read TGCGCCAGCAGCCAGGGAGTAGGGATCAGCAACACTGAAGCTTTCTTT. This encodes CASSQGVGISNTEAFF.